This T cell receptor (beta chain) was documented in a study of T cells in localized non-small cell lung cancer. The data were produced by immunoSEQ multiplex PCR, yet TCRdb's version contains in-frame clones alone and is incomplete. The sample has 35,000 to 50,000 clones; around 79% are singletons. This clone was observed a handful of times. V was cut by 3 bases and J by 8 bases, with 14 bases left in between. CDR1 and CDR2 from the germline V gene are SEHNR and FQNEAQ (reference sequence). CDR3 length: 14 residues. J is TRBJ2-1 and V is TRBV7-9; D tentatively fits TRBD1 or TRBD2 (6 bases each). The sequencing used PBMCs, collected before any cancer treatment. This clonotype originated in a woman between 35 and 75 years old with stage II squamous cell lung carcinoma. CDR3 protein: CASSLEGDVYEQFF. Written as DNA, the CDR3 is TGTGCCAGCAGCTTGGAGGGGGACGTTTATGAGCAGTTCTTC.